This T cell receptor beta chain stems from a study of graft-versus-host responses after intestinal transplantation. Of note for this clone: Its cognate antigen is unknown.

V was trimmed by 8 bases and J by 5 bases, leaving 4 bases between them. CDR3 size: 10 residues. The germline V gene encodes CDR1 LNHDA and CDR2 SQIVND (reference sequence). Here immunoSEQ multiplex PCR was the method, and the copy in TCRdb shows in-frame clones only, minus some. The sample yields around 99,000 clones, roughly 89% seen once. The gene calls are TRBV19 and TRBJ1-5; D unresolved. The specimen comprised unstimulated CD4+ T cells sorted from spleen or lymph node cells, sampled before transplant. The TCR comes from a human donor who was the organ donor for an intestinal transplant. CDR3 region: CASGDQPQHF. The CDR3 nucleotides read TGTGCCAGTGGGGATCAGCCCCAGCATTTT.